Presented here are 18 T cell receptor beta chains from one specimen sequenced in a study of beta chain features in type 1 diabetes. Study-wide results and caveats: Moderately but significantly shorter TCRB CDR3s were found in Type 1 diabetes patients in all four CD4+ subsets.

These receptors lack a known antigen. The isolated RNA, all of it, was reverse transcribed, so expressed TCRB transcripts were what got sequenced. Data came from immunoSEQ multiplex PCR; TCRdb stores just in-frame clones and leaves some out. Altogether hundreds of thousands of clones are present, over 12% being singletons, with the ten largest covering 0.035% to 0.045%. The sample taken for sequencing was naive CD4+ T cells from blood. Receptor source: a young man with type 1 diabetes.

The chain uses TRBV6-6 and TRBJ2-3; 7 nucleotides align to TRBD1. Unmatched junction bases numbered 6, after V lost 5 bases and J lost 4 bases. From germline, CDR1 is MNHNY and CDR2 SVGAGI (reference sequence). The CDR3 spans 14 residues. The DNA of the CDR3 is TGTGCCAGCAGTGCTCGACAGGGCTCAGATACGCAGTATTTT. Protein product: CASSARQGSDTQYF.

The table lists this clone with a count of one. The chain has TRBV19 and TRBJ1-2; 9 positions agree with TRBD1. The CDR3 extends over 15 amino acids. The V and J ends lost 4 bases and 5 bases, in that order; junction bases with no gene match: 8. Germline CDR1 is LNHDA and CDR2 is SQIVND (reference sequence). CDR3 sequence reads: CASSNPGQGHYGYTF. The CDR3 DNA reads TGTGCCAGTAGTAATCCGGGACAGGGACATTATGGCTACACCTTC.

J is TRBJ2-7 and V is TRBV30; unclear D gene. The ends were cut back, 2 bases at V and 3 bases at J, with 5 bases in the middle. In germline, CDR1 is GTSNPN, CDR2 SVGIG (reference sequence). CDR3 length: 11 residues. The CDR3 is CAWSINYEQYF. In DNA, the CDR3 is TGTGCCTGGAGTATAAACTACGAGCAGTACTTC.

The rearrangement links TRBV7-9 to TRBJ1-1, with TRBD1 identical over 10 bases. Per germline, CDR1 SEHNR and CDR2 FQNEAQ (reference sequence). CDR3 length: 19 residues. The junction had 16 bases not matched to a gene; V was cut back by 5 bases and J by 1 base. In DNA form, the CDR3 reads TGTGCCAGCAGCCCCATGACAGGGGGCGCGAACAGGAGGAACACTGAAGCTTTCTTT. As protein: CASSPMTGGANRRNTEAFF.

This chain links TRBV29-1 with TRBJ2-5; no reliable D call. The J call may not be correct, given that the DNA end is closer to TRBJ2-7. The V gene's germline CDR1 is SQVTM and CDR2 ANQGSEA. This CDR3 is built from 19 residues. The CDR3 sequence is CSVELVVARRSSISYEQYF. DNA of the CDR3: TGCAGCGTTGAATTGGTGGTGGCCAGGCGAAGTTCCATCTCCTACGAGCAGTACTTC.

This chain joins TRBV25-1 and TRBJ1-4; tentatively, D is TRBD1 (5 bases). The germline gives CDR1 MGHDK, CDR2 SYGVNS. The CDR3 totals 15 residues. V was pared by 3 bases and J by 6 bases, with 14 bases between. The CDR3 reads CASSDIGGPDEKLFF. For the CDR3, the DNA is TGTGCCAGCAGTGATATCGGGGGACCCGATGAAAAACTGTTTTTT.

The chain has TRBV2 and TRBJ2-3; D gene ambiguous. V lost 4 bases and J lost 0, with 8 bases in between. The CDR3 has 14 amino acids. Germline V gives CDR1 SNHLY, CDR2 FYNNEI. As DNA, the CDR3 is TGTGCCAGCAGTGCTTCAACAAGCACAGATACGCAGTATTTT. It encodes CASSASTSTDTQYF.

This clone was seen only a few times. The chain uses TRBV6-6 and TRBJ2-7; 9 positions match TRBD2. The CDR3 length is 14 residues. The V gene end was trimmed by 7 bases and the J gene end by 5 bases; junction bases not matched to a gene: 9. Looked up from germline, CDR1 is MNHNY and CDR2 is SVGAGI (reference sequence). The CDR3 reads CASTPAGGGNEQYF. In DNA, the CDR3 is TGTGCCAGCACCCCAGCGGGAGGAGGCAACGAGCAGTACTTC.

This clone was observed a single time. Other DNA sequences from this sample encode an identical CDR3 as well. The chain uses TRBV30 and TRBJ2-5, with D maybe TRBD1 (5 bases). The CDR3 runs 13 residues. V lost 1 base and J lost 2, with 8 bases in between. Germline loops: CDR1 GTSNPN, CDR2 SVGIG (reference sequence). CDR3 in amino acids: CAWSGQPQETQYF. CDR3 bases: TGTGCCTGGAGTGGACAGCCACAAGAGACCCAGTACTTC.

This clone was counted between two and nine times. This rearrangement joins TRBV18 to TRBJ2-3; possibly TRBD1 or TRBD2 for D (5 bases each). In germline, CDR1 is KGHSH, CDR2 LQKENI. This CDR3 is 16 amino acids long. With 5 bases removed from V and 4 bases from J, the gap between germline ends came to 19 bases. In DNA form, the CDR3 reads TGTGCCAGCTCAGCCCAGGGAGTTTCTCGCCCAGATACGCAGTATTTT. Its protein is CASSAQGVSRPDTQYF.

This chain connects TRBV27 to TRBJ1-5, with D hard to call. CDR3 size: 13 residues. Between the trimmed V and J ends, which lost 6 bases and 9 bases, there was a span of 15 bases. CDR1 is MNHEY and CDR2 is SMNVEV in the germline V gene (reference sequence). The CDR3 loop reads CASSREFVAPQHF. The CDR3 nucleotides read TGTGCCAGCAGCCGCGAATTTGTAGCGCCCCAGCATTTT.

This chain uses TRBV15 with TRBJ2-1; D gene ambiguous. The germline V gene encodes CDR1 LNHNV and CDR2 YYDKDF (reference sequence). This CDR3 region has 14 residues. With 0 bases removed from V and 9 bases from J, the gap between germline ends came to 12 bases. In nucleotides, the CDR3 is TGTGCCACCAGCAGAGATAGGCGGTTGGGTGAGCAGTTCTTC. Amino acid sequence: CATSRDRRLGEQFF.

This rearrangement joins TRBV4-1 to TRBJ1-1; TRBD1 aligns across 7 bases. This CDR3 has 13 residues. Germline values: CDR1 MGHRA, CDR2 YSYEKL. V lost 4 bases and J lost 7; bases outside the gene matches: 6. CDR3 amino acids: CASSPGQSYEAFF. The DNA for the CDR3 is TGCGCCAGCAGCCCGGGACAGTCCTATGAAGCTTTCTTT.

This clone was seen a handful of times. The rearrangement links TRBV30 to TRBJ1-4; unclear D gene. Germline V gene lookup returns CDR1 GTSNPN and CDR2 SVGIG (reference sequence). CDR3 length equals 15 residues. V was clipped by 0 bases and J by 6 bases, with 14 bases between them. CDR3 sequence: CAWSVVDGVHEKLFF. The CDR3 region has the DNA TGTGCCTGGAGTGTAGTCGACGGGGTACATGAAAAACTGTTTTTT.

This clone was observed a handful of times. The chain employs TRBV5-1 and TRBJ2-7; D is uncertain. This CDR3 spans 16 amino acids. Germline-derived CDR1 and CDR2 are SGHRS and YFSETQ. V was clipped by 0 bases and J by 1 base, with 14 bases between them. As DNA, the CDR3 is TGCGCCAGCAGCTTGGCTGCCTCCAGTGCTTCCTACGAGCAGTACTTC. Its protein product is CASSLAASSASYEQYF.

The V call is TRBV5-4, the J call TRBJ2-3, with 7 bases matching TRBD2. Germline CDR1 and CDR2: SGHNT and YYREEE (reference sequence). Trimming removed 1 base from V and 5 bases from J; junction bases left unmatched: 13. This CDR3 comprises 17 residues. The chain's CDR3 is CASSLNSARDYRDTQYF. For the CDR3, the DNA is TGTGCCAGCAGCTTGAATTCGGCCCGGGACTACAGAGATACGCAGTATTTT. The full variable domain, completed using reference TRBV5-4 and TRBJ2-3, is ETGVTQSPTHLIKTRGQQVTLRCSSQSGHNTVSWYQQALGQGPQFIFQYYREEENGRGNFPPRFSGLQFPNYSSELNVNALELDDSALYLCASSLNSARDYRDTQYFGPGTRLTVL.

This clone was counted only a few times. This chain uses TRBV4-3 with TRBJ2-3, with D unclear. The V and J ends lost 0 bases and 0 bases respectively, with 10 bases between them. The CDR3 totals 16 residues. Germline V CDR1 and CDR2: LGHNA, YSLEER. CDR3 nucleotides: TGCGCCAGCAGCCAAGATAAGTTCCGTAGCACAGATACGCAGTATTTT. Translating it yields CASSQDKFRSTDTQYF.

This chain links TRBV18 with TRBJ1-1; 8 bases map to TRBD1. V trimming: 4 bases; J trimming: 0 bases; junction bases outside the gene matches: 4. Germline CDR1 is KGHSH and CDR2 is LQKENI. The CDR3 consists of 15 residues. The CDR3 DNA follows: TGTGCCAGCTCACTCGGGACAGGACTGAACACTGAAGCTTTCTTT. It yields the protein CASSLGTGLNTEAFF.